The TCR beta chain described here comes from a study of T cell changes during pregnancy in multiple sclerosis (dated by TCRdb to about 2019). With regard to the full study: The study examined how the T cell repertoire changed over the course of pregnancy in women with multiple sclerosis.

As regards this clone: The clone's antigen remains unknown. Base qualities are missing; no much larger clone stands one base away.

At the junction V is shortened by 2 bases and J by 5 bases, with 15 bases in between. Measured from the cysteine to the phenylalanine, the CDR3 is 15 residues long. CDR3 DNA only is kept here, 45 bases in frame from base 1. Via the germline V gene, CDR1 is MGHDK and CDR2 SYGVNS. Receptor amplification or capture employed the immunoSEQ multiplex PCR assay. This immuneACCESS table, as held by TCRdb, lists in-frame sequences with V and J called but not all clones. Of the missing ones, under half trace to an unresolved V gene in checked studies; the others have no known cause. The sample table contains 93,000 or so clones; only one count was recorded for about 91% of them. The ten top clones hold 0.93% of the sample.

The origin of this receptor is a female donor with multiple sclerosis, enrolled in a pregnancy study. This sample comprised peripheral blood, obtained after pregnancy. This chain is built from TRBV25-1 and TRBJ1-1; TRBD1 is a weak D gene call, 5 bases matching. The bases read TGTGCCAGCAGTGAACTCAGGGTCGGTGGTACTGAAGCTTTCTTT. This encodes CASSELRVGGTEAFF.